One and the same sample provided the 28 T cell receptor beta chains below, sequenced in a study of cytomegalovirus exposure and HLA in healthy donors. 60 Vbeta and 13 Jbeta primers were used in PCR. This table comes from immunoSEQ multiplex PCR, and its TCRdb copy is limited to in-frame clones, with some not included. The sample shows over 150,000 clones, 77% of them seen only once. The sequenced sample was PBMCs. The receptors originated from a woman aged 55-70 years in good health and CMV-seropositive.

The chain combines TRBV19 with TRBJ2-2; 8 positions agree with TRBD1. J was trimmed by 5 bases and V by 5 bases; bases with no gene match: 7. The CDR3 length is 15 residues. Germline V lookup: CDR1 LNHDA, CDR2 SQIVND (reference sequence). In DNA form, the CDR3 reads TGTGCCAGTAGTCCCGGACAGGGAAGGACCGGGGAGCTGTTTTTT. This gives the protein CASSPGQGRTGELFF.

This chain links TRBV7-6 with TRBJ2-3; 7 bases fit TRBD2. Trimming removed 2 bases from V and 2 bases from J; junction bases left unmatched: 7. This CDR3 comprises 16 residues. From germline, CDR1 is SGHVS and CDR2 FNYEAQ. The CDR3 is CASSLRAGDDTDTQYF. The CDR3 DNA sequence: TGTGCCAGCAGCTTAAGGGCGGGGGATGACACAGATACGCAGTATTTT.

CDR3 DNA: TGTGCCAGTACCACGGACAGGGGGAGGGGACAGCCCCAGCATTTT. Protein: CASTTDRGRGQPQHF. The V gene is TRBV19, the J gene TRBJ1-5; 10 nucleotides match TRBD1. With 7 bases clipped from V and 7 bases from J, the junction kept 10 bases outside the gene matches. Per the germline V gene, CDR1 is LNHDA and CDR2 is SQIVND (reference sequence). The CDR3 has 15 amino acids. Full variable domain (remainder filled in from reference TRBV19 and TRBJ1-5): DGGITQSPKYLFRKEGQNVTLSCEQNLNHDAMYWYRQDPGQGLRLIYYSQIVNDFQKGDIAEGYSVSREKKESFPLTVTSAQKNPTAFYLCASTTDRGRGQPQHFGDGTRLSIL.

CDR3 sequence reads: CACSQGASQPQHF. The CDR3 DNA follows: TGTGCCTGCTCACAGGGGGCTAGTCAGCCCCAGCATTTT. V is TRBV30 and J is TRBJ1-5; TRBD1 aligns across 9 bases. The J segment lost 6 bases and the V segment lost 6 bases, leaving 6 bases of the junction unmatched. The CDR3 is made up of 13 amino acids. CDR1 GTSNPN and CDR2 SVGIG come from the germline V gene (reference sequence).

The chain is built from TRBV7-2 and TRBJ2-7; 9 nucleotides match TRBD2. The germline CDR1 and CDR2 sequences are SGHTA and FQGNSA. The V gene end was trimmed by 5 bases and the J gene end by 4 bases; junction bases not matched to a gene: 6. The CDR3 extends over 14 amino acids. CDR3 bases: TGTGCCAGCAGCCCTGGACTAGCGTCGTACGAGCAGTACTTC. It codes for CASSPGLASYEQYF.

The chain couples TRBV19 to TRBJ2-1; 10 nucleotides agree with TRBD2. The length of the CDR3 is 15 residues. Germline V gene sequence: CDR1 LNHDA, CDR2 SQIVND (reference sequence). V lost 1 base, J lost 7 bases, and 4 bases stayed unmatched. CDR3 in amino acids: CASSIVSGRVNEQFF. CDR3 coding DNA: TGTGCCAGTAGTATAGTGAGCGGGAGGGTAAATGAGCAGTTCTTC.

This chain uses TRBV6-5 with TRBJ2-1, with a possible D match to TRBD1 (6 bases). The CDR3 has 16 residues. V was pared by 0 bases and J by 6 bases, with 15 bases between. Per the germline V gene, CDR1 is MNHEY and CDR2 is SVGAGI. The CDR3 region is CASSYSETRGGNEQFF. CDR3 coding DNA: TGTGCCAGCAGTTACTCGGAAACTAGAGGGGGCAATGAGCAGTTCTTC.

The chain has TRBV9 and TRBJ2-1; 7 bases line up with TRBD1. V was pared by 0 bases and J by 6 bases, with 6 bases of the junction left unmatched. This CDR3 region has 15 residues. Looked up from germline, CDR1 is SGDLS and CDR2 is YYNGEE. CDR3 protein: CASSVVQGVPNEQFF. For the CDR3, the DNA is TGTGCCAGCAGCGTAGTCCAGGGGGTTCCCAATGAGCAGTTCTTC.

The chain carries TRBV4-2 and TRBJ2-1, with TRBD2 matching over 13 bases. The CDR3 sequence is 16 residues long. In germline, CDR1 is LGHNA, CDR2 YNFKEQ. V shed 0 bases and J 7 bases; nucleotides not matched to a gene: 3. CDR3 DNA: TGTGCCAGCAGCCAAGAGACTAGCGGGGGGTTAAATGAGCAGTTCTTC. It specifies CASSQETSGGLNEQFF.

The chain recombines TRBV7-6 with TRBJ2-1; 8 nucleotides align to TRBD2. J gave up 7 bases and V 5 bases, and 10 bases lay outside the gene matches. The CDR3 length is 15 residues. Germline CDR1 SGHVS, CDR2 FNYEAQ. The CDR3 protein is CASSPELAEGNEQFF. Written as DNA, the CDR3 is TGTGCCAGCAGCCCCGAACTAGCGGAGGGGAATGAGCAGTTCTTC.

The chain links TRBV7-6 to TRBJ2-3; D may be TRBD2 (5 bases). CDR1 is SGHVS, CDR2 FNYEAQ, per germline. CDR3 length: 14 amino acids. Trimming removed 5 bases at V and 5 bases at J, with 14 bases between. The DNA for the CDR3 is TGTGCCAGCAGCACCGGGATTTCGGTAGATACGCAGTATTTT. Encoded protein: CASSTGISVDTQYF. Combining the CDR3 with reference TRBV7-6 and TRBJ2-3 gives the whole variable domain GAGVSQSPRYKVTKRGQDVALRCDPISGHVSLYWYRQALGQGPEFLTYFNYEAQQDKSGLPNDRFSAERPEGSISTLTIQRTEQRDSAMYRCASSTGISVDTQYFGPGTRLTVL.

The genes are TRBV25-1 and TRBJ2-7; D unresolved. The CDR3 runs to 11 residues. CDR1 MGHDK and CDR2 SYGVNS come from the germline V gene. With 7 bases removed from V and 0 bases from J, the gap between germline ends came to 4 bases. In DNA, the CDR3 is TGTGCCAGCACCTACTCCTACGAGCAGTACTTC. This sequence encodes CASTYSYEQYF.

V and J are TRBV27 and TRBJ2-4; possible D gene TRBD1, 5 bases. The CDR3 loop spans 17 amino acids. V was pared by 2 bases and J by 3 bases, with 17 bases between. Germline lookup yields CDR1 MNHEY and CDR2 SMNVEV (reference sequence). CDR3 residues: CASSLTPGWGGKNIQYF. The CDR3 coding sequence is TGTGCCAGCAGTTTAACGCCAGGATGGGGCGGCAAAAACATTCAGTACTTC.

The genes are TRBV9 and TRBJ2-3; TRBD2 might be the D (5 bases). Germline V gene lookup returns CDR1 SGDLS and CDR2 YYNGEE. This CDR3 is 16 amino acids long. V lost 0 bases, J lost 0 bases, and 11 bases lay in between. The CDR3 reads CASSVGRTDSTDTQYF. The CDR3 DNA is TGTGCCAGCAGCGTAGGCAGGACTGATAGCACAGATACGCAGTATTTT.

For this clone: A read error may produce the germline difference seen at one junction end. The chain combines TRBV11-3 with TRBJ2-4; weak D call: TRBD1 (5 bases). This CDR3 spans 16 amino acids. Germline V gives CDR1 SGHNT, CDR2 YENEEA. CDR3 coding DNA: TGTGCCAGCAGTTTAGACAGTTCCCTAGCCAAAAACATTCAGTACTTC. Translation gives CASSLDSSLAKNIQYF.

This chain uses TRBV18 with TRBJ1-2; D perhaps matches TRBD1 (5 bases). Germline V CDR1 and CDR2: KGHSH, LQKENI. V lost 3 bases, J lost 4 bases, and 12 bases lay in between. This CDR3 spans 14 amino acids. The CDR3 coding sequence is TGTGCCAGCTCACCCCGAGGGGAGGCCTATGGCTACACCTTC. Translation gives CASSPRGEAYGYTF.

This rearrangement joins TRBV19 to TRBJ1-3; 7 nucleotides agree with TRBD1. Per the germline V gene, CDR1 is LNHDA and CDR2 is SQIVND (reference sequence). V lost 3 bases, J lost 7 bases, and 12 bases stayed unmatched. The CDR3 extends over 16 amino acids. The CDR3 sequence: CASSILTGAVRNTIYF. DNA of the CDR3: TGTGCCAGTAGTATCCTTACAGGGGCCGTCCGGAACACCATATATTTT.

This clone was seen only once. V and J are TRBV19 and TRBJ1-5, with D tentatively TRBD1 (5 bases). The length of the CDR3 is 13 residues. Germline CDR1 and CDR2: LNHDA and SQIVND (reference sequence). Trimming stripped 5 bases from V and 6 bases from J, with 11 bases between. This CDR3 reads CASSLGEVQPQHF. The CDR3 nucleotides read TGTGCCAGTAGTCTGGGGGAGGTTCAGCCCCAGCATTTT. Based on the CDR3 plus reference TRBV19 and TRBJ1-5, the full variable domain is DGGITQSPKYLFRKEGQNVTLSCEQNLNHDAMYWYRQDPGQGLRLIYYSQIVNDFQKGDIAEGYSVSREKKESFPLTVTSAQKNPTAFYLCASSLGEVQPQHFGDGTRLSIL.

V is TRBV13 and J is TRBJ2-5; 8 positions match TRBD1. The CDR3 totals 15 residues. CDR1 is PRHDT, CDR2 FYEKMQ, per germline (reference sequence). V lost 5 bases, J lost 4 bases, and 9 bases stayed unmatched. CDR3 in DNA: TGTGCCAGCAGCCTCAGGGGGCTAAGTGGAGAGACCCAGTACTTC. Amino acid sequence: CASSLRGLSGETQYF.

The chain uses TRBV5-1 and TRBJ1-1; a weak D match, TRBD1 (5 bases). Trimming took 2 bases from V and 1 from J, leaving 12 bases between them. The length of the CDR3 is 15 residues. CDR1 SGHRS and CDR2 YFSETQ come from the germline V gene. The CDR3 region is CASSLLQASNTEAFF. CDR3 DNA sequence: TGCGCCAGCAGCTTACTACAGGCCTCGAACACTGAAGCTTTCTTT.

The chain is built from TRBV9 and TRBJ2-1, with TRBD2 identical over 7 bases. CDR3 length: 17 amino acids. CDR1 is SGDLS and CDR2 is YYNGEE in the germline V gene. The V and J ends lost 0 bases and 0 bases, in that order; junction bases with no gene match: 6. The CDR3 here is CASSVALAASSYNEQFF. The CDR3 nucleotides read TGTGCCAGCAGCGTAGCTCTAGCGGCCAGCTCCTACAATGAGCAGTTCTTC. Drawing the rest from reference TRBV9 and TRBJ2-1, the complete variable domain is DSGVTQTPKHLITATGQRVTLRCSPRSGDLSVYWYQQSLDQGLQFLIQYYNGEERAKGNILERFSAQQFPDLHSELNLSSLELGDSALYFCASSVALAASSYNEQFFGPGTRLTVL.

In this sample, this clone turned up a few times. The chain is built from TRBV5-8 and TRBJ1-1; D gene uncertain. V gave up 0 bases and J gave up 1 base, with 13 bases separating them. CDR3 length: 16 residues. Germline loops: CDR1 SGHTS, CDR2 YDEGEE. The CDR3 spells CASSLAAAQWNTEAFF. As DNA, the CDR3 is TGTGCCAGCAGCTTGGCAGCAGCACAGTGGAACACTGAAGCTTTCTTT.

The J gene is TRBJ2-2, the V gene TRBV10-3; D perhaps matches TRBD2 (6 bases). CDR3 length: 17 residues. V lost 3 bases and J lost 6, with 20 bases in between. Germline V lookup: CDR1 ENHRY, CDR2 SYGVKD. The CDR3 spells CAISDSSGARSPGELFF. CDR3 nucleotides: TGTGCCATCAGTGACAGCTCGGGAGCCCGTTCTCCCGGGGAGCTGTTTTTT.

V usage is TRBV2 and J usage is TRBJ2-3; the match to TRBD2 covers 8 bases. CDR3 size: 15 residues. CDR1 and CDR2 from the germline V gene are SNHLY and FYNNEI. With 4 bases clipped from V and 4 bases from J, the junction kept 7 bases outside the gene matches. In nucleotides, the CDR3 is TGTGCCAGCAGTGGGACTAGCCGTTTGGCAGATACGCAGTATTTT. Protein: CASSGTSRLADTQYF.

CDR3 bases: TGCGCCAGCAGCAAGGGACAGGGGAACACAGATACGCAGTATTTT. It yields the protein CASSKGQGNTDTQYF. V gene TRBV5-1 combines with J gene TRBJ2-3; 10 bases are shared with TRBD1. The CDR3 runs to 15 residues. The V and J ends lost 4 bases and 2 bases, in that order; junction bases with no gene match: 4. The germline V gene encodes CDR1 SGHRS and CDR2 YFSETQ.

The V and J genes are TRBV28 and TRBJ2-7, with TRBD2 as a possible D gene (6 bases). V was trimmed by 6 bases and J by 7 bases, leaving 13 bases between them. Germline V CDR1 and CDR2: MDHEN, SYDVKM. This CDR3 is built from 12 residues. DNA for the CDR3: TGTGCCAGCAGCCTCACTCGGGGGGAGCAGTACTTC. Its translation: CASSLTRGEQYF.

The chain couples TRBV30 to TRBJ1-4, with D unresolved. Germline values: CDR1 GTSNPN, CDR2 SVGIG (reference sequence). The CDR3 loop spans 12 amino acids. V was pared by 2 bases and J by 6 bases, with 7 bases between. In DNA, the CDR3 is TGTGCCTGGAGTCTTAGCTATGAAAAACTGTTTTTT. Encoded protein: CAWSLSYEKLFF.

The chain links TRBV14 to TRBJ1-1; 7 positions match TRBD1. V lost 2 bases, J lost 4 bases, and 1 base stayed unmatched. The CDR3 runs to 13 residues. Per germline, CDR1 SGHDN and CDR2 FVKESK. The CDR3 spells CASSQNRGTEAFF. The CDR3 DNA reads TGTGCCAGCAGCCAAAACAGGGGCACTGAAGCTTTCTTT.